The TCR beta chain under discussion was sequenced for a study of blood T cell repertoires in COVID-19. On the study more broadly: T cells, B-cell-depleted T cells, or PBMCs provided the cDNA or gDNA that served as material.

The study drew participants aged about 18 to 95 years from some 25 US areas. This CDR3 has 16 amino acids. V dropped 1 base and J dropped 2 bases, with 9 bases sitting between them. CDR1 MGHRA and CDR2 YSYEKL come from the germline V gene. Source study methods: Reference gene primers were amplified, and this amplification served to estimate nucleated cell counts. The data were produced by immunoSEQ multiplex PCR, yet TCRdb's version contains in-frame clones alone and is incomplete. The D gene and trimming were derived from the DNA, and the V and J assignments and clone size from that table. The table includes around 160,000 clones, roughly 88% detected once.

The rearrangement uses TRBV4-1 and TRBJ2-6, with D unresolved. The sequencing sample was made of PBMCs or T cells enriched from blood (not recorded which). The TCR comes from a woman younger than 45 with acute COVID-19. CDR3 sequence reads: CASSQVTVAGANVLTF. DNA of the CDR3: TGCGCCAGCAGCCAAGTTACAGTGGCTGGGGCCAACGTCCTGACTTTC.